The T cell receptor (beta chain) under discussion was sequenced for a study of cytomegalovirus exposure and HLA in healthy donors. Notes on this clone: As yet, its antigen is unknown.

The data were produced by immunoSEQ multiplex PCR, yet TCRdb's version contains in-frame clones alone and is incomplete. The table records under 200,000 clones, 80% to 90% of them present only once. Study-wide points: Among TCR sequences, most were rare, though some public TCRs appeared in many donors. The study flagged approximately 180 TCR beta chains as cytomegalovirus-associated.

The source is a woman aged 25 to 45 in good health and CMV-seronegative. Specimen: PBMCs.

CDR3 in DNA: TGCAGCGTTGAAGATGCTTACGAGCAGTACTTC. Translated, it gives CSVEDAYEQYF. The rearrangement links TRBV29-1 to TRBJ2-7; D not certain. V lost 0 bases to trimming and J lost 4 bases, with 4 bases between them. This CDR3 comprises 11 residues. Germline V gene lookup returns CDR1 SQVTM and CDR2 ANQGSEA.